This T cell receptor (beta chain) was captured in a study of regulatory T cells in long-lasting Graves disease. Broader study findings: Newly diagnosed Graves' patients exceeded persistent ones in TCR diversity. Relative to new patients (around 1,000), persistent patients exhibited greater sharing of public clonotypes (around 3,000).

This clonotype was observed many times. Its antigen is not known. Looked up from germline, CDR1 is SNHLY and CDR2 is FYNNEI. The CDR3 has 15 amino acids. V shed 5 bases, J shed 2 bases, and the junction held 5 bases outside the gene matches. Combining iRepertoire HTBI primers with Arm-PCR of CDR3 regions, the authors built TCR beta libraries. TCRdb re-called the multiplex PCR reads through MiXCR, storing one row per CDR3 protein. The sample lists 400,000 to 500,000 distinct CDR3 sequences, 21% seen once, with 14% in the top ten. The sample's time point: persistent/refractory GD, antithyroid drugs over 5 years with positive TRAb. PBMC-extracted RNA yielded the TCR library.

J is TRBJ1-5 and V is TRBV2; TRBD1 matches 8 bases. The source is a female donor with Graves disease. Here the sequenced sample was peripheral blood mononuclear cells (PBMCs), taken when the disease was refractory, from a patient treated with antithyroid drugs. The CDR3: CASSQDRVGNQPQHF. CDR3 DNA sequence: TGTGCCAGCAGTCAGGACAGGGTGGGCAATCAGCCCCAGCATTTT.